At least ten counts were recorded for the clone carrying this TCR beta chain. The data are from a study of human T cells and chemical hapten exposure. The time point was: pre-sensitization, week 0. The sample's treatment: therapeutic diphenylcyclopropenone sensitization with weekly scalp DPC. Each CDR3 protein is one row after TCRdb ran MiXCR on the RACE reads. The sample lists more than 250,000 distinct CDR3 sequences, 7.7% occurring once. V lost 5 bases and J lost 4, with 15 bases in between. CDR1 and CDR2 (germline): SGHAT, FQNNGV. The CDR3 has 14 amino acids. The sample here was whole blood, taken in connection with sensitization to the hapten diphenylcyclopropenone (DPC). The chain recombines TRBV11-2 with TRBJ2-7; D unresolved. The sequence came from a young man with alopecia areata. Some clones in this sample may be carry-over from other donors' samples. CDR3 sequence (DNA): TGTGCCAGCAGCCCCCAGACCTTGGGATACGAGCAGTACTTC. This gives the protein CASSPQTLGYEQYF.